Each of the 9 T cell receptor beta chains below was sequenced from the same sample in a study of OX40 agonist ivuxolimab in advanced cancers. Repertoires were generated with immunoSEQ multiplex PCR, while TCRdb's copy carries only in-frame clones and drops some. The data contain about 91,000 clones, 75% to 90% of them singletons. Material: CD4+ or CD8+ T cells sorted from blood, obtained in a trial of the OX40 agonist ivuxolimab. The receptors originated from an adult with an advanced solid tumor such as melanoma, head and neck, liver or kidney cancer.

The chain couples TRBV5-1 to TRBJ2-1; either TRBD1 or TRBD2 may fit D (5 bases each). Germline CDR1 SGHRS, CDR2 YFSETQ. Trimming cost V 1 base and J 8 bases, with 16 bases left between them. The CDR3 covers 15 residues. The CDR3 region is CASSLYRVGDDEQFF. The CDR3 DNA reads as TGCGCCAGCAGCTTGTATAGGGTAGGGGACGATGAGCAGTTCTTC.

This chain joins TRBV14 and TRBJ2-2; D is undetermined. Germline values: CDR1 SGHDN, CDR2 FVKESK. Trimming left V 0 bases short and J 7 bases short, with 12 bases between. This CDR3 is 15 amino acids long. The CDR3 DNA reads TGTGCCAGCAGCCAAGACGGTCGGGTTCGCGGGGAGCTGTTTTTT. Translating it yields CASSQDGRVRGELFF. Looking up the rest from reference TRBV14 and TRBJ2-2 gives the full variable domain: EAGVTQFPSHSVIEKGQTVTLRCDPISGHDNLYWYRRVMGKEIKFLLHFVKESKQDESGMPNNRFLAERTGGTYSTLKVQPAELEDSGVYFCASSQDGRVRGELFFGEGSRLTVL.

This rearrangement joins TRBV5-1 to TRBJ2-6, with TRBD1 matching 8 bases. The V gene's germline CDR1 is SGHRS and CDR2 YFSETQ. This CDR3 spans 18 amino acids. V shed 4 bases, J shed 1 base, and the junction held 10 bases outside the gene matches. For the CDR3, the DNA is TGCGCCAGCAGCCCAGATGGACAGGGCGGTTCTGGGGCCAACGTCCTGACTTTC. It encodes CASSPDGQGGSGANVLTF.

The chain uses TRBV5-5 and TRBJ2-7, with D tentatively TRBD1 (5 bases). Germline assignment: CDR1 SGHKS and CDR2 YYEKEE (reference sequence). This CDR3 contains 14 residues. With 3 bases removed from V and 2 bases from J, the gap between germline ends came to 12 bases. The CDR3 region is CASSYPGSAYEQYF. CDR3 DNA sequence: TGTGCCAGCAGCTATCCAGGGTCCGCCTACGAGCAGTACTTC.

A word on this clone: The DNA is left out, because the CDR3 cannot be placed on it with certainty; the CDR3 is given as TCRdb lists it. The chain joins TRBV19 to TRBJ1-1. The CDR3 length equals 16 residues, ends included. Germline values: CDR1 LNHDA, CDR2 SQIVND (reference sequence). CDR3 residues: CASSIWRGIGNTEAFF.

CDR3 sequence reads: CASSLDRGGRSPQYF. CDR3 nucleotides: TGTGCCAGCAGCTTGGATCGGGGGGGGCGATCCCCGCAGTATTTT. This chain links TRBV5-4 with TRBJ2-3; 8 bases are shared with TRBD2. Germline V gene data show CDR1 as SGHNT and CDR2 as YYREEE (reference sequence). The CDR3 is made up of 15 amino acids. Losses at the gene ends were 0 bases for V and 10 bases for J; bases not matched to a gene: 10.

The chain combines TRBV6-5 with TRBJ1-3; D is possibly TRBD1 (5 bases). Trimming removed 2 bases from V and 2 bases from J, with 13 bases in between. CDR3 size: 16 residues. Per the germline V gene, CDR1 is MNHEY and CDR2 is SVGAGI. The CDR3 region has the DNA TGTGCCAGCAGTTACGGAAATCAGGGCCCTGGAAACACCATATATTTT. Protein product: CASSYGNQGPGNTIYF.

The chain couples TRBV2 to TRBJ2-3, with D possibly TRBD1 on 6 matching bases. The CDR3 has 18 amino acids. Germline V lookup: CDR1 SNHLY, CDR2 FYNNEI. Trimming shortened V by 3 bases and J by 0 bases, and 19 bases separated the two germline ends. CDR3 DNA: TGTGCCAGCAGTGACCCTTATTTCCGGGACACCAGCACAGATACGCAGTATTTT. As protein: CASSDPYFRDTSTDTQYF. Drawing the rest from reference TRBV2 and TRBJ2-3, the complete variable domain is EPEVTQTPSHQVTQMGQEVILRCVPISNHLYFYWYRQILGQKVEFLVSFYNNEISEKSEIFDDQFSVERPDGSNFTLKIRSTKLEDSAMYFCASSDPYFRDTSTDTQYFGPGTRLTVL.

The J gene is TRBJ2-7, the V gene TRBV6-6, with D perhaps matching TRBD1 or TRBD2 (5 bases each). V gave up 5 bases and J gave up 4 bases, with 9 bases separating them. Germline V CDR1 and CDR2: MNHNY, SVGAGI (reference sequence). This CDR3 is 12 amino acids long. The CDR3 sequence: CASSGGPYEQYV. The CDR3 DNA sequence: TGTGCCAGCAGTGGGGGACCTTACGAGCAGTACGTC.